A selection of T cell receptor beta chains follows, all from one sample in a study of response to subunit inactivated influenza vaccine. TCRdb itself ran the RT-PCR reads through MiXCR, one entry per CDR3 protein. The sample carries 490,000 or so distinct CDR3 sequences, 7.6% recorded once. Specimen: PBMCs from blood, collected roughly 24 months after vaccination. These receptors originate from a man aged 50 to 69 who received an inactivated influenza vaccine. The CDR3 runs from the conserved cysteine through the conserved F or W. The D gene is left open where the match is weak. For some rows the clone size is stated as once, few or many, or as a class when expanded; others skip it.

v_call: TRBV5-1; d_call: TRBD1; j_call: TRBJ1-1; clone_size: .; cdr3_aa: CASSSGQGAGIEAFF; cdr3_nt: TGCGCCAGCAGCTCGGGACAGGGGGCGGGAATTGAAGCTTTCTTT
v_call: TRBV20-1; d_call: TRBD1; j_call: TRBJ2-7; clone_size: .; cdr3_aa: CSARPDGRDRGTTYQYF; cdr3_nt: TGCAGTGCTAGACCAGATGGCCGGGACAGGGGTACGACGTACCAGTACTTC
v_call: TRBV6-2/TRBV6-3; d_call: .; j_call: TRBJ1-1; clone_size: few; cdr3_aa: CASSPRQRGDMNTEAFF; cdr3_nt: TGTGCCAGCAGTCCCCGACAGCGCGGGGACATGAACACTGAAGCTTTCTTT
v_call: TRBV7-2; d_call: TRBD2; j_call: TRBJ2-5; clone_size: few; cdr3_aa: CASSRAGTSEETQYF; cdr3_nt: TGTGCCAGCAGTCGCGCCGGGACTAGCGAAGAGACCCAGTACTTC
v_call: TRBV18; d_call: .; j_call: TRBJ2-7; clone_size: .; cdr3_aa: CASSPGQAEQYF; cdr3_nt: TGTGCCAGCTCACCGGGGCAGGCGGAGCAGTACTTC
v_call: TRBV5-1; d_call: .; j_call: TRBJ2-3; clone_size: few; cdr3_aa: CASSLMSVTDTQYF; cdr3_nt: TGCGCCAGCAGCTTGATGTCCGTCACAGATACGCAGTATTTT
v_call: TRBV4-2; d_call: TRBD1; j_call: TRBJ2-3; clone_size: few; cdr3_aa: CASSPWTGPRPSSTDTQYF; cdr3_nt: TGTGCCAGCAGTCCATGGACAGGGCCAAGACCTTCAAGCACAGATACGCAGTATTTT
v_call: TRBV29-1; d_call: .; j_call: TRBJ2-3; clone_size: many; cdr3_aa: CSVEFSRADTQYF; cdr3_nt: TGCAGCGTTGAATTTAGTCGGGCAGATACGCAGTATTTT
v_call: TRBV28; d_call: TRBD2; j_call: TRBJ2-2; clone_size: many; cdr3_aa: CASIKGRVISPGELFF; cdr3_nt: TGTGCCAGCATCAAGGGGAGGGTGATTAGTCCCGGGGAGCTGTTTTTT
v_call: TRBV28; d_call: TRBD2; j_call: TRBJ2-7; clone_size: many; cdr3_aa: CASSAGALDEQYF; cdr3_nt: TGTGCCAGCTCGGCGGGAGCCCTTGACGAGCAGTACTTC
v_call: TRBV5-1; d_call: .; j_call: TRBJ2-5; clone_size: few; cdr3_aa: CASSSTSLQETQYF; cdr3_nt: TGCGCCAGCAGCTCCACTTCCTTACAAGAGACCCAGTACTTC
v_call: TRBV12-3/TRBV12-4; d_call: .; j_call: TRBJ1-5; clone_size: .; cdr3_aa: CASSRSGDQPQHF; cdr3_nt: TGTGCCAGCAGTCGTTCAGGGGATCAGCCCCAGCATTTT
v_call: TRBV27; d_call: .; j_call: TRBJ2-3; clone_size: few; cdr3_aa: CASSLWAGRWDTQYF; cdr3_nt: TGTGCCAGCAGTTTATGGGCAGGGAGATGGGATACGCAGTATTTT
v_call: TRBV20-1; d_call: TRBD2; j_call: TRBJ2-3; clone_size: .; cdr3_aa: CSAPSSGGADGPSTDTQYF; cdr3_nt: TGCAGTGCCCCCTCTAGCGGGGGGGCCGATGGTCCGAGCACAGATACGCAGTATTTT
v_call: TRBV27; d_call: TRBD2; j_call: TRBJ2-1; clone_size: many; cdr3_aa: CASRLSGSSYNEQFF; cdr3_nt: TGTGCCAGCAGACTTAGCGGGAGCTCCTACAATGAGCAGTTCTTC
v_call: TRBV5-6; d_call: .; j_call: TRBJ1-4; clone_size: few; cdr3_aa: CASSLSGEEIEKLFF; cdr3_nt: TGTGCCAGCAGCTTGTCAGGGGAGGAGATTGAAAAACTGTTTTTT
v_call: TRBV5-1; d_call: TRBD2; j_call: TRBJ2-1; clone_size: .; cdr3_aa: CASSFTPSGSNYNEQFF; cdr3_nt: TGCGCCAGCAGCTTTACCCCTAGCGGGAGTAACTACAATGAGCAGTTCTTC
v_call: TRBV24-1; d_call: .; j_call: TRBJ2-1; clone_size: few; cdr3_aa: CATSDFRGGNTINEQFF; cdr3_nt: TGTGCCACCAGTGATTTCAGGGGGGGAAACACAATCAATGAGCAGTTCTTC
v_call: TRBV10-3; d_call: .; j_call: TRBJ1-6; clone_size: many; cdr3_aa: CAISRDGVYNSPLHF; cdr3_nt: TGTGCCATCAGTCGGGACGGGGTGTATAATTCACCCCTCCACTTT
v_call: TRBV12-3/TRBV12-4; d_call: .; j_call: TRBJ2-7; clone_size: many; cdr3_aa: CASSLGQPSSYEQYF; cdr3_nt: TGTGCCAGCAGTTTAGGACAGCCGAGTTCCTACGAGCAGTACTTC
v_call: TRBV24-1; d_call: TRBD2; j_call: TRBJ2-5; clone_size: few; cdr3_aa: CATSDFSGTSGRGKETQYF; cdr3_nt: TGTGCCACCAGTGATTTTTCCGGGACTAGCGGGAGGGGGAAAGAGACCCAGTACTTC
v_call: TRBV6-5; d_call: .; j_call: TRBJ2-3; clone_size: many; cdr3_aa: CASSYSRQRADTQYF; cdr3_nt: TGTGCCAGCAGTTACTCGAGGCAGAGAGCAGATACGCAGTATTTT
v_call: TRBV12-3/TRBV12-4; d_call: TRBD2; j_call: TRBJ2-5; clone_size: many; cdr3_aa: CASSLSLAGFQETQYF; cdr3_nt: TGTGCCAGCAGTTTGAGTCTAGCGGGGTTCCAAGAGACCCAGTACTTC
v_call: TRBV4-3; d_call: .; j_call: TRBJ1-2; clone_size: .; cdr3_aa: CARSPGPTNYGYTF; cdr3_nt: TGCGCTCGCAGCCCGGGACCGACAAACTATGGCTACACCTTC
v_call: TRBV2; d_call: .; j_call: TRBJ1-4; clone_size: .; cdr3_aa: CASSEGAQNEKLFF; cdr3_nt: TGTGCCAGCAGCGAAGGGGCCCAGAATGAAAAACTGTTTTTT
v_call: TRBV12-3/TRBV12-4; d_call: .; j_call: TRBJ1-2; clone_size: many; cdr3_aa: CASSFREGYGYTF; cdr3_nt: TGTGCCAGCAGTTTTAGGGAGGGCTATGGCTACACCTTC
v_call: TRBV15; d_call: .; j_call: TRBJ1-2; clone_size: .; cdr3_aa: CATSSNYGYTF; cdr3_nt: TGTGCCACCTCTTCTAACTATGGCTACACCTTC